This T cell receptor beta chain was observed in a study of cytomegalovirus exposure and HLA in healthy donors. General study findings and limits: TCR beta V- and J-gene trimming was later associated with a missense DCLRE1C variant. Follow-up analysis found HLA locus-dependent TCR association rates, highest for DRB1 and lowest for HLA-C. A previous analysis found most TCR beta V segments productive roughly 87% or roughly 30% of the time.

This CDR3 contains 16 residues. Trimming cost V 1 base and J 4 bases, with 14 bases left between them. Germline-derived CDR1 and CDR2 are SGDLS and YYNGEE. On this clone: Antigen unknown.

Primers for the PCR totalled 60 Vbeta and 13 Jbeta. Clones were read by immunoSEQ multiplex PCR, and TCRdb kept only the in-frame ones, dropping some. The repertoire holds tens of thousands of clones, with 78% as singletons. V is TRBV9 and J is TRBJ2-2, with TRBD2 as a possible D gene (6 bases). Sequencing used PBMCs. This TCR came from a male donor in good health and CMV-seropositive. CDR3 loop: CASSVRSGEFTGELFF. The CDR3 DNA sequence: TGTGCCAGCAGCGTACGTTCGGGAGAATTCACCGGGGAGCTGTTTTTT.